The 10 T cell receptor beta chains listed next were all sequenced from one sample in a study of cytomegalovirus exposure and HLA in healthy donors. A multiplex PCR was run with 60 Vbeta primers and 13 Jbeta primers. Generated by immunoSEQ multiplex PCR, the TCRdb table keeps only in-frame clones and is missing some. The sample comprises over 100,000 clones, around 77% of which are singletons, and 4.2% rests with the top ten. The sequenced sample consisted of PBMCs. The source is a male donor in good health and CMV-seropositive.

A single count supports this clone. The genes are TRBV18 and TRBJ1-2; perhaps TRBD1 as D (5 bases). Germline lookup yields CDR1 KGHSH and CDR2 LQKENI. V was shortened by 0 bases and J by 0 bases, with 8 bases between the two germline ends. CDR3 length: 15 residues. In nucleotides, the CDR3 is TGTGCCAGCTCACCACCGGGGCCCCCTAACTATGGCTACACCTTC. This translates into CASSPPGPPNYGYTF.

This chain joins TRBV11-2 and TRBJ2-7; no firm D call. The V end lost 0 bases, the J end lost 5 bases, and 14 bases lay between the germline ends. Germline CDR1 is SGHAT and CDR2 is FQNNGV. This CDR3 comprises 15 residues. The DNA for the CDR3 is TGTGCCAGCAGCTTAGAGGCAGGCAGTGTGCACGAGCAGTACTTC. It encodes CASSLEAGSVHEQYF.

The chain links TRBV5-1 to TRBJ2-7; possible D gene TRBD1, 5 bases. The CDR3 totals 15 residues. Germline V gene data show CDR1 as SGHRS and CDR2 as YFSETQ. The V end was cut by 4 bases, the J end by 3 bases, with 17 bases between. The CDR3 loop is CASSPNRQGNYEQYF. CDR3 bases: TGCGCCAGCAGCCCCAATAGGCAGGGCAACTACGAGCAGTACTTC.

This clone has more than one count but fewer than ten. The V and J genes are TRBV2 and TRBJ2-3; 8 positions match TRBD2. The CDR3 length is 17 residues. The J segment lost 2 bases and the V segment lost 5 bases, leaving 12 bases of the junction unmatched. Germline V gives CDR1 SNHLY, CDR2 FYNNEI. CDR3 DNA: TGTGCCAGCAGTTGGACGGGAGGGCCATCCAACACAGATACGCAGTATTTT. Translated: CASSWTGGPSNTDTQYF.

There are a few counts of this clone. V usage is TRBV5-8 and J usage is TRBJ2-7, with TRBD1 matching 9 bases. The V gene's germline CDR1 is SGHTS and CDR2 YDEGEE. This CDR3 has 16 residues. Unmatched junction bases numbered 6, after V lost 0 bases and J lost 2 bases. The CDR3 region has the DNA TGTGCCAGCAGCTTGGGGGCCGGGACAGGGACCTACGAGCAGTACTTC. Protein product: CASSLGAGTGTYEQYF.

The chain recombines TRBV5-4 with TRBJ2-1, with TRBD2 identical over 14 bases. The junction had 5 bases not matched to a gene; V was cut back by 0 bases and J by 0 bases. Germline CDR1 is SGHNT and CDR2 is YYREEE (reference sequence). The CDR3 totals 19 residues. This CDR3 reads CASSLGTSGGTSSYNEQFF. CDR3 in DNA: TGTGCCAGCAGCTTGGGGACTAGCGGGGGGACGAGCTCCTACAATGAGCAGTTCTTC.

This chain uses TRBV19 with TRBJ2-1; TRBD2 aligns across 13 bases. V lost 5 bases, J lost 4 bases, and 5 bases stayed unmatched. The CDR3 extends over 16 amino acids. The germline V gene encodes CDR1 LNHDA and CDR2 SQIVND (reference sequence). CDR3 DNA: TGTGCCAGTAGTCCGGGACTAGCGGGGATTTACAATGAGCAGTTCTTC. Amino acid sequence: CASSPGLAGIYNEQFF.

The V and J genes are TRBV2 and TRBJ1-2; D is uncertain. There are 11 residues in the CDR3. CDR1 SNHLY and CDR2 FYNNEI come from the germline V gene. Trimming stripped 7 bases from V and 5 bases from J, with 8 bases between. CDR3 residues: CASTGGYGYTF. The CDR3 region has the DNA TGTGCCAGCACGGGTGGATATGGCTACACCTTC. The full variable domain, with the rest looked up from reference TRBV2 and TRBJ1-2, is EPEVTQTPSHQVTQMGQEVILRCVPISNHLYFYWYRQILGQKVEFLVSFYNNEISEKSEIFDDQFSVERPDGSNFTLKIRSTKLEDSAMYFCASTGGYGYTFGSGTRLTVV.

V gene TRBV5-1 combines with J gene TRBJ1-4, with D perhaps TRBD1 (5 bases). The V gene's germline CDR1 is SGHRS and CDR2 YFSETQ. V lost 4 bases and J lost 5, with 15 bases in between. The CDR3 is 15 residues long. DNA of the CDR3: TGCGCCAGCAGCGTGGCCGGGACTTTGAATGAAAAACTGTTTTTT. Its protein is CASSVAGTLNEKLFF.

CDR3 DNA sequence: TGTGCCAGTAGTATCAACAGGGGATCCTATGGCTACACCTTC. This translates into CASSINRGSYGYTF. The V gene is TRBV19, the J gene TRBJ1-2; 7 bases fit TRBD1. The length of the CDR3 is 14 residues. Trimming took 3 bases from V and 4 from J; bases not matched to a gene: 5. CDR1 is LNHDA and CDR2 is SQIVND in the germline V gene (reference sequence). Looking up the rest from reference TRBV19 and TRBJ1-2 gives the full variable domain: DGGITQSPKYLFRKEGQNVTLSCEQNLNHDAMYWYRQDPGQGLRLIYYSQIVNDFQKGDIAEGYSVSREKKESFPLTVTSAQKNPTAFYLCASSINRGSYGYTFGSGTRLTVV.